The T cell receptor beta chain under discussion was sequenced for a study of beta chain features in type 1 diabetes. General study findings and limits: Type 1 diabetes patients had moderately but significantly shorter TCRB CDR3s in all four CD4+ subsets.

In germline, CDR1 is KGHSH, CDR2 LQKENI. The CDR3 runs 13 residues. V lost 1 base to trimming and J lost 6 bases, with 9 bases between them. This clone was found a few times. Its antigen is not identified. TCRB transcripts that were expressed got sequenced, as all of the isolated RNA had been reverse transcribed. The protocol was immunoSEQ multiplex PCR, while the TCRdb copy is restricted to in-frame clones and leaves out a portion. The table records around 140,000 clones, approximately 9% of them present only once. The chain combines TRBV18 with TRBJ1-1; tentatively, D is TRBD1 (6 bases). The sequencing input was central memory CD4+ T cells from blood. The receptor comes from a man younger than 40 with type 1 diabetes. The CDR3: CASSPQGVAEAFF. DNA for the CDR3: TGTGCCAGCTCACCACAGGGGGTCGCTGAAGCTTTCTTT.